This T cell receptor beta chain is drawn from a study of cytomegalovirus exposure and HLA in healthy donors. Overall study results and limits: A subsequent analysis found that TCR clusters from the first cohort also tended to co-occur in the 90 to 150 validation repertoires, with about 93% of cluster scores above 0. It was about 180 TCR beta chains that were listed as cytomegalovirus-associated. Diagnosis of cytomegalovirus status made by the classifier reportedly showed high specificity and sensitivity.

CDR3 length equals 14 residues. The J segment lost 9 bases and the V segment lost 10 bases, leaving 17 bases of the junction unmatched. CDR1 is SNHLY and CDR2 is FYNNEI in the germline V gene. Some clones are missing from TCRdb's copy, which holds only in-frame ones; the method was immunoSEQ multiplex PCR. Seen here are fewer than 200,000 clones, around nine tenths observed once, and the top ten hold 10%. A note on this clone: No antigen is known for it.

The chain is built from TRBV2 and TRBJ2-5, with 7 bases matching TRBD1. Specimen: PBMCs. This clonotype was sampled from a woman in her late teens or twenties in good health and CMV-seropositive. The CDR3 nucleotides are TGTGCCAATAAAAGGGACAGCACTAATAGGGCCCAGTACTTC. This encodes CANKRDSTNRAQYF.